One and the same sample provided the 17 T cell receptor beta chains below, sequenced in a study of shared clonotypes between healthy human individuals. Measured with immunoSEQ multiplex PCR; TCRdb has only the in-frame clones, and not every one. Altogether some 2 million clones are present, approximately 95% being singletons, with the ten largest covering more than 0.1%. The sequenced sample was naive CD4+ T cells sorted from blood. Subset here: CD45RA+ positively selected. The receptor set was obtained from a man aged 18 to 30 in good health.

V is TRBV11-2 and J is TRBJ2-7; D is unclear. Trimming took off 5 bases at V and 0 bases at J, with 14 bases between the two ends. Germline V lookup: CDR1 SGHAT, CDR2 FQNNGV. The CDR3 is made up of 15 amino acids. CDR3: CASSRGSFSSYEQYF. The CDR3 bases are TGTGCCAGCAGCCGAGGCTCATTCTCCTCCTACGAGCAGTACTTC.

The chain is built from TRBV2 and TRBJ1-6, with D possibly matching TRBD1 (5 bases). The CDR3 extends over 13 amino acids. The germline CDR1 and CDR2 sequences are SNHLY and FYNNEI. Trimming stripped 7 bases from V and 6 bases from J, with 10 bases between. Here the CDR3 DNA reads TGTGCCAGCACAGGGCTGAGTAATTCACCCCTCCACTTT. It translates to CASTGLSNSPLHF.

Regarding this clone: At the DNA level, this CDR3 is encoded by other sequences in the same sample as well. The V gene is TRBV6-1, the J gene TRBJ1-5; D uncertain. Germline values: CDR1 MNHNS, CDR2 SASEGT. CDR3 length equals 14 residues. V lost 6 bases and J 0 bases, leaving 9 bases between the germline ends. This CDR3 reads CASSETHSNQPQHF. The DNA of the CDR3 is TGTGCCAGCAGCGAGACCCATAGCAATCAGCCCCAGCATTTT.

This clone was detected once. The chain joins TRBV4-1 to TRBJ1-3; unclear D gene. This CDR3 has 15 residues. With 1 base removed from V and 0 bases from J, the gap between germline ends came to 7 bases. CDR1 is MGHRA, CDR2 YSYEKL, per germline. CDR3 region: CASSQVSASGNTIYF. For the CDR3, the DNA is TGCGCCAGCAGCCAAGTGTCCGCCTCTGGAAACACCATATATTTT.

The V and J genes are TRBV11-2 and TRBJ1-3; unclear D gene. Germline CDR1 is SGHAT and CDR2 is FQNNGV. V was trimmed by 2 bases and J by 0 bases, leaving 14 bases between them. CDR3 length: 17 amino acids. CDR3 region: CASSLNGRVSSGNTIYF. The CDR3 bases are TGTGCCAGCAGCTTAAACGGACGGGTTAGCTCTGGAAACACCATATATTTT.

Comments on this clone: One end of the junction does not line up with germline, which may come from a read error. This chain connects TRBV7-7 to TRBJ2-1; no clear D gene. The CDR3 is 15 amino acids. Germline assignment: CDR1 SSHAT and CDR2 FNYEAQ (reference sequence). The CDR3 protein is CASSLGGSQSNEQFF. As DNA, the CDR3 is TGTGCTAGCAGCTTAGGCGGCTCCCAATCGAATGAGCAGTTCTTC.

The CDR3 protein is CASSYREDYNEQFF. The DNA for the CDR3 is TGTGCCAGCAGTTACAGGGAGGACTACAATGAGCAGTTCTTC. The chain combines TRBV6-5 with TRBJ2-1; possibly TRBD2 for D (6 bases). CDR1 is MNHEY and CDR2 is SVGAGI in the germline V gene. V lost 2 bases and J 3 bases, leaving 8 bases between the germline ends. The CDR3 length is 14 residues.

The chain is built from TRBV6-1 and TRBJ2-5, with 8 positions matching TRBD2. CDR3 size: 15 residues. V lost 4 bases and J lost 5; bases outside the gene matches: 9. Germline V gene sequence: CDR1 MNHNS, CDR2 SASEGT. In DNA form, the CDR3 reads TGTGCCAGCAGTGGTAATACGGGCGGGAGGGAGACCCAGTACTTC. It specifies CASSGNTGGRETQYF.

The V call is TRBV7-2, the J call TRBJ2-5; D remains ambiguous. The CDR3 is 14 amino acids. Germline loops: CDR1 SGHTA, CDR2 FQGNSA. The V end was cut by 3 bases, the J end by 7 bases, with 15 bases between. CDR3: CASSLSRTAGTQYF. DNA for the CDR3: TGTGCCAGCAGCTTGTCTCGAACGGCAGGGACCCAGTACTTC.

This chain links TRBV7-6 with TRBJ2-7, with D uncertain. Germline assignment: CDR1 SGHVS and CDR2 FNYEAQ. CDR3 length equals 13 residues. V lost 5 bases and J lost 1, with 9 bases in between. The CDR3 DNA reads as TGTGCCAGCAGCCCCGGGCCTTCCTACGAGCAGTACTTC. Encoded protein: CASSPGPSYEQYF.

V usage is TRBV6-5 and J usage is TRBJ2-1, with a tentative D call TRBD2 (6 bases). Germline CDR1 reads MNHEY; CDR2 reads SVGAGI. The V gene lost 6 bases and the J gene lost 8 bases, with 20 bases spanning the gap. The CDR3 covers 15 residues. CDR3 coding DNA: TGTGCCAGCAGGTACCGGCGTAGCGGCATCGATGAGCAGTTCTTC. As protein: CASRYRRSGIDEQFF.

Details on this clone: Mismatch with germline at one junction end may stem from a read error. This rearrangement joins TRBV4-1 to TRBJ2-4; 8 bases are shared with TRBD2. The CDR3 is 20 amino acids. Germline lookup yields CDR1 MGHRA and CDR2 YSYEKL. CDR3: CVSSQEDLAGMVLAKNIQYF. The CDR3 coding sequence is TGCGTCAGCAGCCAAGAAGACCTAGCGGGTATGGTGCTGGCCAAAAACATTCAGTACTTC.

This chain joins TRBV5-1 and TRBJ2-1; 9 bases agree with TRBD2. The germline V gene encodes CDR1 SGHRS and CDR2 YFSETQ. The CDR3 consists of 16 residues. V was clipped by 0 bases and J by 4 bases; unmatched bases: 5. The CDR3 is CASSLGSGRSYNEQFF. The CDR3 DNA is TGCGCCAGCAGCTTGGGGAGCGGGAGGAGTTACAATGAGCAGTTCTTC. Combining the CDR3 with reference TRBV5-1 and TRBJ2-1 gives the whole variable domain KAGVTQTPRYLIKTRGQQVTLSCSPISGHRSVSWYQQTPGQGLQFLFEYFSETQRNKGNFPGRFSGRQFSNSRSEMNVSTLELGDSALYLCASSLGSGRSYNEQFFGPGTRLTVL.

V usage is TRBV7-9 and J usage is TRBJ1-1, with D tentatively TRBD1 (5 bases). Germline assignment: CDR1 SEHNR and CDR2 FQNEAQ (reference sequence). CDR3 size: 13 residues. The ends were cut back, 5 bases at V and 4 bases at J, with 11 bases in the middle. CDR3 in amino acids: CASSADRSTEAFF. In DNA, the CDR3 is TGTGCCAGCAGCGCAGACAGAAGCACTGAAGCTTTCTTT.

The chain couples TRBV7-9 to TRBJ1-4; D gene unclear. Germline V gene sequence: CDR1 SEHNR, CDR2 FQNEAQ (reference sequence). This CDR3 contains 14 residues. The V end lost 0 bases, the J end lost 4 bases, and 6 bases lay between the germline ends. CDR3 sequence reads: CASSLANDNEKLFF. CDR3 DNA sequence: TGTGCCAGCAGCTTAGCCAATGATAATGAAAAACTGTTTTTT.

Written as DNA, the CDR3 is TGTGCCAGCTCACCACAAGTAGCTGTATCCGATACGCAGTATTTT. Its translation is CASSPQVAVSDTQYF. The genes are TRBV18 and TRBJ2-3; D uncertain. V was shortened by 1 base and J by 6 bases, with 14 bases between the two germline ends. CDR3 length: 15 residues. CDR1 and CDR2 (germline): KGHSH, LQKENI. The variable domain in full, completed from reference TRBV18 and TRBJ2-3, reads NAGVMQNPRHLVRRRGQEARLRCSPMKGHSHVYWYRQLPEEGLKFMVYLQKENIIDESGMPKERFSAEFPKEGPSILRIQQVVRGDSAAYFCASSPQVAVSDTQYFGPGTRLTVL.

As for this clone: Other DNA sequences in the same sample also yield this CDR3. The chain uses TRBV30 and TRBJ1-1; D not certain. Germline CDR1 is GTSNPN and CDR2 is SVGIG (reference sequence). CDR3 length equals 12 residues. Trimming removed 1 base at V and 1 base at J, with 4 bases between. Here the CDR3 DNA reads TGTGCCTGGAGTGCCAGGAACACTGAAGCTTTCTTT. This gives the protein CAWSARNTEAFF.